The 17 T cell receptor beta chains listed next were all sequenced from one sample in a study of tumor and adjacent non-tumor tissue in lung cancer. Three rounds of nested PCR, following a modified ARM-PCR protocol, produced the TCRbeta library. TCRdb reanalysed the multiplex PCR reads using MiXCR and keeps one entry per CDR3 protein. This sample has 80,000 to 130,000 distinct CDR3 sequences, with approximately 60% found just once. This sample's RNA came from whole unsorted tissue. The normal lung tissue was taken more than 3 cm from the tumor edge. The sequenced material came from distant non-tumor lung tissue. Receptors were obtained from a man aged 25 to 40 with non-small cell lung cancer.

To note about this clonotype: The junction departs from the called germline gene at one end, perhaps through a read error. The chain couples TRBV20-1 to TRBJ2-3; a possible D gene is TRBD2 (5 bases). In germline, CDR1 is DFQATT, CDR2 SNEGSKA (reference sequence). This CDR3 region has 16 residues. The CDR3 sequence: CSAIPADQGSTDMQFF. DNA of the CDR3: TGCAGTGCTATACCAGCGGATCAAGGCAGCACAGATATGCAGTTTTTT.

The V gene is TRBV6-5, the J gene TRBJ2-2, with D perhaps TRBD2 (6 bases). This CDR3 is built from 17 residues. V was trimmed by 2 bases and J by 12 bases, leaving 25 bases between them. Per the germline V gene, CDR1 is MNHEY and CDR2 is SVGAGI. The CDR3 nucleotides read TGTGCCAGCAGTTACCGTAGCGGAGGGGCTCACACCAGGAAGCTGTTTTTT. This gives the protein CASSYRSGGAHTRKLFF.

Concerning this clonotype itself: At one boundary the junction diverges from the germline segment, which might be a read error. The chain recombines TRBV6-6 with TRBJ2-2, with 7 bases that match TRBD2. The CDR3 loop spans 15 amino acids. Germline loops: CDR1 MNHNY, CDR2 SVGAGI (reference sequence). The CDR3 spells CLSRKLARNTGKLFF. In DNA, the CDR3 is TGTCTCAGCAGGAAACTAGCGCGGAACACCGGGAAGCTGTTTTTT.

Notes on this clonotype: A read error is possible here, since a much larger clone lies one base away. The rearrangement links TRBV5-4 to TRBJ2-5; D is possibly TRBD1 or TRBD2 (5 bases each). This CDR3 has 13 amino acids. Trimming shortened V by 5 bases and J by 5 bases, and 13 bases separated the two germline ends. Germline V gene sequence: CDR1 SGHNT, CDR2 YYREEE (reference sequence). As DNA, the CDR3 is TGTGCCAGCAGTAGGGACCAGTGGGAGACCCAGTACTTC. Protein: CASSRDQWETQYF.

The gene calls are TRBV10-3 and TRBJ1-1; D is possibly TRBD1 (5 bases). Germline V gene lookup returns CDR1 ENHRY and CDR2 SYGVKD. This CDR3 is 12 amino acids long. The CDR3 DNA sequence: TGTGTCGTCGCAGGGTGGGACACTGAAGCTTTCTTT. This encodes CVVAGWDTEAFF.

Notes on this clonotype: A junction end diverges from the germline sequence, so it may reflect a read error. V usage is TRBV11-2 and J usage is TRBJ2-6; perhaps TRBD1 as D (5 bases). Germline assignment: CDR1 SGHAT and CDR2 FQNNGV. The CDR3 is 19 residues long. CDR3 residues: CASSPWGNGPGSGANVLTF. In nucleotides, the CDR3 is TGTGCCAGCAGCCCATGGGGTAACGGTCCCGGGTCTGGGGCCAACGTCCTGACCTTC.

Concerning this clonotype itself: One end of the junction does not line up with germline, which may come from a read error. The chain couples TRBV29-1 to TRBJ2-3, with D perhaps TRBD1 or TRBD2 (5 bases each). The CDR3 length is 12 residues. Germline loops: CDR1 SQVTM, CDR2 ANQGSEA. The CDR3 region has the DNA TGCAGCCTGTCAGGGCACCGGGGCCCTCAATATTTC. Translation gives CSLSGHRGPQYF.

The V gene is TRBV11-2, the J gene TRBJ1-6, with 8 bases identical to TRBD1. The CDR3 is 15 residues long. The germline CDR1 and CDR2 sequences are SGHAT and FQNNGV. Trimming removed 5 bases from V and 6 bases from J; junction bases left unmatched: 6. The CDR3 region has the DNA TGTGCCAGCAGCGCCCCACAGGGGGTTAATTCACCCCTCCACTTT. This codes for CASSAPQGVNSPLHF.

Details on this clonotype: At one of its ends the junction is not consistent with the germline gene, which may arise from a read error. This chain connects TRBV29-1 to TRBJ2-7, with a weak D call TRBD2 (5 bases). This CDR3 has 8 amino acids. The germline V gene has CDR1 SQVTM and CDR2 ANQGSEA. Written as DNA, the CDR3 is TGCAGCATCGATTCTGGACTTTTC. It translates to CSIDSGLF.

This rearrangement joins TRBV29-1 to TRBJ2-7; no definite D call. V was cut by 3 bases and J by 0 bases, with 9 bases left in between. Germline V gives CDR1 SQVTM, CDR2 ANQGSEA. The CDR3 is made up of 13 amino acids. This CDR3 reads CSVDVANSYEQYF. The CDR3 DNA reads TGCAGCGTTGATGTTGCAAACTCCTACGAGCAGTACTTC.

This clonotype was counted a few times. This may be a read error: a much more frequent sequence differs by one nucleotide. The J gene is TRBJ2-5, the V gene TRBV29-1; 8 positions agree with TRBD2. Germline V gives CDR1 SQVTM, CDR2 ANQGSEA. This CDR3 has 13 residues. CDR3 in amino acids: CNVEGTSQETQYF. Here the CDR3 DNA reads TGCAACGTTGAAGGGACTAGCCAAGAGACCCAGTACTTC.

This clonotype was detected once. Because it lacks the conserved phenylalanine or tryptophan at the end, this CDR3 is likely a read error. The rearrangement links TRBV11-3 to TRBJ2-1; 8 positions agree with TRBD1. The CDR3 runs to 16 residues. V gave up 9 bases and J gave up 2 bases; unmatched junction bases: 12. Germline CDR1 is SGHNT and CDR2 is YENEEA. CDR3 DNA: TGTGCCAGTAGCGCCAGACAGGGGACACCCTACAATGAGCAGTTCATC. Residues: CASSARQGTPYNEQFI.

The sample holds one count of this clonotype. The junction and the germline gene differ at one end; a read error may be behind it. The chain couples TRBV11-2 to TRBJ2-7, with a weak D call TRBD2 (6 bases). Looked up from germline, CDR1 is SGHAT and CDR2 is FQNNGV. The CDR3 is 15 residues long. This chain's CDR3 is CASSLGGAGFYEQFF. The CDR3 DNA is TGTGCTAGCAGCTTGGGAGGCGCCGGGTTCTACGAGCAGTTTTTC.

This clonotype was counted many times. V and J are TRBV5-4 and TRBJ1-1; D is undetermined. The V and J ends lost 3 bases and 1 base respectively, with 7 bases between them. The V gene's germline CDR1 is SGHNT and CDR2 YYREEE (reference sequence). There are 13 residues in the CDR3. CDR3 amino acids: CASSWDRNTEAFF. CDR3 bases: TGTGCCAGCAGCTGGGATAGGAACACTGAAGCTTTCTTT.

The J gene is TRBJ2-2, the V gene TRBV20-1; possibly TRBD1 for D (5 bases). The CDR3 spans 14 residues. Trimming pared 3 bases from V and 6 bases from J, leaving 14 bases between. The germline V gene has CDR1 DFQATT and CDR2 SNEGSKA (reference sequence). The CDR3 region has the DNA TGCAGTGCTAGCCCTATGGGGCAGCCCGGGGAGCTGTTTTTT. Translated: CSASPMGQPGELFF.

This clonotype was detected once. The junction departs from germline at one end; a sequencing error may be responsible. The CDR3 coding sequence is TGCGCTAGCAGCCTTTTCGGATGGGCCTACGAGCAGTACTTC. Encoded protein: CASSLFGWAYEQYF. The chain joins TRBV4-3 to TRBJ2-7; D unresolved. CDR3 length equals 14 residues. CDR1 LGHNA and CDR2 YSLEER come from the germline V gene.

This clonotype came up a few times. A single base separates this from a much larger clone, so it may be a read error. J is TRBJ2-2 and V is TRBV12-3 or TRBV12-4; weak D call: TRBD2 (5 bases). The CDR3 loop spans 14 amino acids. This CDR3 reads CTSRSGPNTGELFF. CDR3 bases: TGTACCAGCAGGAGCGGTCCTAACACCGGGGAGCTGTTTTTT.